This paragraph reports one T cell receptor beta chain. Its antigen remains unidentified. Using immunoSEQ multiplex PCR, the repertoire was profiled, and TCRdb retains in-frame clones only, with some absent. This table holds 65,000 to 95,000 clones, around nine tenths found once. This sample was taken from a study of OX40 agonist ivuxolimab in advanced cancers. Study outcomes and limitations: Undetermined was the antigen specificity of the expanded peripheral T cells.

The CDR3 is 14 residues long. Trimming shortened V by 7 bases and J by 2 bases, and 14 bases separated the two germline ends. The germline CDR1 and CDR2 sequences are MNHEY and SVGAGI. The gene calls are TRBV6-5 and TRBJ1-1; no reliable D call. This clonotype originated in an adult with an advanced solid tumor such as melanoma, head and neck, liver or kidney cancer. The sample consisted of CD4+ or CD8+ T cells sorted from blood, taken in a trial of the OX40 agonist ivuxolimab. Written as DNA, the CDR3 is TGTGCCAGCATTCGGGTGGGGAAAAACACTGAAGCTTTCTTT. This translates into CASIRVGKNTEAFF.